These T cell receptor beta chains were read from a single sample in a study of identical twins. From the 5' RACE reads, TCRdb called clonotypes with MiXCR, one entry per CDR3 protein. The sample carries about 100,000 distinct CDR3 sequences, 5.9% recorded once. The sample taken for sequencing was memory T cells sorted from blood. All receptors come from a woman in her forties or fifties in good health. The CDR3 runs from the conserved cysteine through the conserved F or W. A D gene is named only where the DNA matches it firmly. A clone size is listed for some rows: how often the clone was seen (once, few, many), or a class if it is expanded.

length: 15; size: many; D: TRBD1; J: TRBJ2-1; V: TRBV7-9; DNA: TGTGCCAGCAGCTCACCGACAGGGCCCTACAATGAGCAGTTCTTC; CDR3: CASSSPTGPYNEQFF
length: 18; size: many; D: TRBD1; J: TRBJ1-4; V: TRBV12-3/TRBV12-4; DNA: TGTGCCAGCAGTTTATTGGTAGCGCAGGGGGCTTCTAATGAAAAACTGTTTTTT; CDR3: CASSLLVAQGASNEKLFF
length: 18; size: many; D: TRBD1; J: TRBJ2-1; V: TRBV27; DNA: TGTGCCAGCAGTATCGCAAGGGCCGGGACAGGGGGTTATGGTGAGCAGTTCTTC; CDR3: CASSIARAGTGGYGEQFF
length: 15; size: many; D: -; J: TRBJ2-7; V: TRBV7-2; DNA: TGTGCCAGCAGCCCCCTCGCGGTAAGCTCCTACGAGCAGTACTTC; CDR3: CASSPLAVSSYEQYF
length: 14; size: -; D: -; J: TRBJ1-1; V: TRBV19; DNA: TGTGCCAGCCTGAAGACGGCCCTGAACACTGAAGCTTTCTTT; CDR3: CASLKTALNTEAFF
length: 14; size: -; D: -; J: TRBJ1-5; V: TRBV4-2; DNA: TGTGCCAGCAGCCAAGCTCTGGGAATCCAGCCCCAGCATTTT; CDR3: CASSQALGIQPQHF
length: 16; size: many; D: TRBD2; J: TRBJ2-4; V: TRBV7-9; DNA: TGTGCCAGCAGCTTAGAATTCGGGACTAGTCCCTACATTCAGTACTTC; CDR3: CASSLEFGTSPYIQYF
length: 20; size: many; D: TRBD2; J: TRBJ2-1; V: TRBV7-2; DNA: TGTGCCAGCAGCCCACACACCGGGACTAGCGGGAGAATTGGCTACAATGAGCAGTTCTTC; CDR3: CASSPHTGTSGRIGYNEQFF
length: 17; size: few; D: TRBD2; J: TRBJ2-2; V: TRBV5-6; DNA: TGTGCCAGCAAACTGAGGGGTAGCGGGGTCCCCACCGGGGAGCTGTTTTTT; CDR3: CASKLRGSGVPTGELFF
length: 16; size: -; D: TRBD2; J: TRBJ2-1; V: TRBV25-1; DNA: TGTGCCAGCAGTGAGGACAGTCTAGCGGGATATAATGAGCAGTTCTTC; CDR3: CASSEDSLAGYNEQFF
length: 14; size: few; D: -; J: TRBJ2-2; V: TRBV12-3/TRBV12-4; DNA: TGTGCCAGCAGTTTACTAGCGAGCACCGGGGAGCTGTTTTTT; CDR3: CASSLLASTGELFF
length: 17; size: many; D: TRBD1; J: TRBJ2-2; V: TRBV4-2; DNA: TGTGCCAGCAGCCGAGACGAGGGGACAGTCAACACCGGGGAGCTGTTTTTT; CDR3: CASSRDEGTVNTGELFF
length: 10; size: few; D: -; J: TRBJ2-1; V: TRBV30; DNA: TGTGCCTGGAGGCGGGGTGAGCAGTTCTTC; CDR3: CAWRRGEQFF
length: 14; size: many; D: -; J: TRBJ1-5; V: TRBV6-1; DNA: TGTGCCAGCCGACTACCAGGGGCAAATCAGCCCCAGCATTTT; CDR3: CASRLPGANQPQHF
length: 17; size: many; D: -; J: TRBJ2-3; V: TRBV5-5; DNA: TGTGCCAGCAGCTTGGCCTCGGTCCAGGCTCGAACAGATACGCAGTATTTT; CDR3: CASSLASVQARTDTQYF
length: 13; size: many; D: -; J: TRBJ2-1; V: TRBV4-1; DNA: TGCGCCAGTAATACCCCCTCCTACAATGAGCAGTTCTTC; CDR3: CASNTPSYNEQFF
length: 16; size: many; D: TRBD2; J: TRBJ2-1; V: TRBV7-9; DNA: TGTGCCAGCAGCTCTATTAGCGGGAGAGGCAACAATGAGCAGTTCTTC; CDR3: CASSSISGRGNNEQFF
length: 13; size: many; D: -; J: TRBJ1-2; V: TRBV20-1; DNA: TGCAGTGCTAGTTCCTCCGCGCTATGGGGCTACACCTTC; CDR3: CSASSSALWGYTF
length: 14; size: many; D: -; J: TRBJ2-5; V: TRBV10-3; DNA: TGTGCCATCAGGGGGACAAGTGGGCAAGAGACCCAGTACTTC; CDR3: CAIRGTSGQETQYF
length: 16; size: many; D: TRBD1; J: TRBJ2-1; V: TRBV24-1; DNA: TGTGCCACCAGTGACCCCGGGACAGGGGCTTCCAATGAGCAGTTCTTC; CDR3: CATSDPGTGASNEQFF
length: 15; size: few; D: -; J: TRBJ2-6; V: TRBV28; DNA: TGTGCCAGCAGCCCGACCACCTCTGGGGCCAACGTCCTGACTTTC; CDR3: CASSPTTSGANVLTF
length: 16; size: many; D: TRBD2; J: TRBJ2-2; V: TRBV12-3/TRBV12-4; DNA: TGTGCCAGCAGTTTGGCGGGAGGCCTGAACACCGGGGAGCTGTTTTTT; CDR3: CASSLAGGLNTGELFF
length: 15; size: -; D: -; J: TRBJ2-5; V: TRBV10-1; DNA: TGCGCCAGCAGAGTTCCTAGCGCCATCCAAGAGACCCAGTACTTC; CDR3: CASRVPSAIQETQYF
length: 15; size: many; D: -; J: TRBJ2-1; V: TRBV11-3; DNA: TGTGCCAGCAGCTTAGGGGCGAGCTCCTACAATGAGCAGTTCTTC; CDR3: CASSLGASSYNEQFF
length: 17; size: many; D: -; J: TRBJ2-6; V: TRBV10-3; DNA: TGTGCCATCAGTCACGAACCGGTGAGCTCTGGGGCCAACGTCCTGACTTTC; CDR3: CAISHEPVSSGANVLTF
length: 13; size: many; D: -; J: TRBJ1-1; V: TRBV12-3/TRBV12-4; DNA: TGTGCCAGCAGCCCCCCAAAGAACACTGGAGCTTTCTTT; CDR3: CASSPPKNTGAFF
length: 15; size: -; D: -; J: TRBJ2-7; V: TRBV15; DNA: TGTGCCACCAGCAGAGGAGGTGGCTCCTCCTACGAGCAGTACTTC; CDR3: CATSRGGGSSYEQYF
length: 15; size: -; D: -; J: TRBJ1-5; V: TRBV27; DNA: TGTGCCAGCAGCGTCGGGGCAAGAATCGATCAGCCCCAGCATTTT; CDR3: CASSVGARIDQPQHF
length: 14; size: few; D: -; J: TRBJ1-5; V: TRBV27; DNA: TGTGCCAGCAGTCCCACAGGTAGCAATCAGCCCCAGCATTTT; CDR3: CASSPTGSNQPQHF
length: 16; size: many; D: -; J: TRBJ1-2; V: TRBV20-1; DNA: TGCAGTGCTAGAGATAGAGGCCCGGGGCCATCCTATGGCTACACCTTC; CDR3: CSARDRGPGPSYGYTF
length: 17; size: many; D: TRBD1; J: TRBJ1-6; V: TRBV4-2; DNA: TGTGCCAGCAGCCAGAAGACAGGGGGCAACTATAATTCACCCCTCCACTTT; CDR3: CASSQKTGGNYNSPLHF
length: 16; size: many; D: TRBD2; J: TRBJ2-1; V: TRBV28; DNA: TGTGCCAGCAGTCCGTGGACTAGCGGGGCAAACAATGAGCAGTTCTTC; CDR3: CASSPWTSGANNEQFF
length: 16; size: many; D: -; J: TRBJ2-2; V: TRBV24-1; DNA: TGTGCCACCAGTCTTACCTCTCCCCAGAACACCGGGGAGCTGTTTTTT; CDR3: CATSLTSPQNTGELFF
length: 17; size: many; D: -; J: TRBJ2-1; V: TRBV5-1; DNA: TGCGCCAGCAGCTTAAGGGGGAGGGCCGGTTCCTACAATGAGCAGTTCTTC; CDR3: CASSLRGRAGSYNEQFF
length: 15; size: -; D: -; J: TRBJ2-3; V: TRBV30; DNA: TGTACCTGGAGTGTCGGAGGCACTAGCACAGATACGCAGTATTTT; CDR3: CTWSVGGTSTDTQYF
length: 14; size: -; D: -; J: TRBJ1-5; V: TRBV6-1; DNA: TGTGCCAGCAGGCTCGTAACCTCGGAGCAGCCCCAGCATTTT; CDR3: CASRLVTSEQPQHF
length: 13; size: many; D: -; J: TRBJ1-4; V: TRBV6-5; DNA: TGTGCCAGCAGTTACTCAGTCGGTGAAAAACTGTTTTTT; CDR3: CASSYSVGEKLFF
length: 12; size: many; D: -; J: TRBJ1-2; V: TRBV29-1; DNA: TGCAGCGTCATTGACAACAACTATGGCTACACCTTC; CDR3: CSVIDNNYGYTF
length: 14; size: many; D: -; J: TRBJ2-1; V: TRBV24-1; DNA: TGTGCCACCAGTTCCCAGTACCATTTCCATGAGCAGTTCTTC; CDR3: CATSSQYHFHEQFF
length: 13; size: many; D: -; J: TRBJ1-5; V: TRBV19; DNA: TGTGCCAGTAGCCCCAGGGGAAATCAGCCCCAGCATTTT; CDR3: CASSPRGNQPQHF
length: 15; size: many; D: TRBD2; J: TRBJ2-5; V: TRBV15; DNA: TGTGCCACCAGCATACCTAGCGGGAGTATGGAGACCCAGTACTTC; CDR3: CATSIPSGSMETQYF
length: 15; size: many; D: TRBD2; J: TRBJ2-1; V: TRBV24-1; DNA: TGTGCCACCGCGAGAGCGGGAGGGCCGGACAATGAGCAGTTCTTC; CDR3: CATARAGGPDNEQFF
length: 18; size: -; D: -; J: TRBJ2-3; V: TRBV6-1; DNA: TGTGCCAGCACTAAGTTATTGGGACTCGTTACTAGCACAGATACGCAGTATTTT; CDR3: CASTKLLGLVTSTDTQYF
length: 13; size: many; D: TRBD1; J: TRBJ2-3; V: TRBV29-1; DNA: TGCAGCGCTGGACAGGGGGCAAGAGATACGCAGTATTTT; CDR3: CSAGQGARDTQYF
length: 14; size: many; D: TRBD2; J: TRBJ2-5; V: TRBV5-1; DNA: TGCGCCAGCAGCACCACTAGCGGGAGGGAGACCCAGTACTTC; CDR3: CASSTTSGRETQYF
length: 14; size: -; D: TRBD1; J: TRBJ1-2; V: TRBV12-3/TRBV12-4; DNA: TGTGCCAGCAGTTTGTGGACAGGGAAGGTTGGCTACACCTTC; CDR3: CASSLWTGKVGYTF
length: 14; size: -; D: TRBD2; J: TRBJ2-1; V: TRBV5-1; DNA: TGCGCCAGCAGCTTAATTAGCGGGTACAATGAGCAGTTCTTC; CDR3: CASSLISGYNEQFF
length: 15; size: many; D: -; J: TRBJ1-1; V: TRBV5-1; DNA: TGCGCCAGCAGCTTGTTAGGGGAACTGAACACTGAAGCTTTCTTT; CDR3: CASSLLGELNTEAFF
length: 14; size: -; D: TRBD1; J: TRBJ2-3; V: TRBV9; DNA: TGTGCCAGCAGCATGGGACAGACTACAGATACGCAGTATTTT; CDR3: CASSMGQTTDTQYF
length: 13; size: many; D: -; J: TRBJ1-2; V: TRBV12-3/TRBV12-4; DNA: TGTGCCAGCAGTTTTGGTAATAACTATGGCTACACCTTC; CDR3: CASSFGNNYGYTF
length: 14; size: -; D: TRBD2; J: TRBJ2-5; V: TRBV20-1; DNA: TGCAGTGCCGTAGGACTAGCGGGAGAGGAGACCCAGTACTTC; CDR3: CSAVGLAGEETQYF
length: 11; size: -; D: -; J: TRBJ2-5; V: TRBV2; DNA: TGTGCCAGCAGTGGTCAAGAGACCCAGTACTTC; CDR3: CASSGQETQYF
length: 17; size: many; D: TRBD2; J: TRBJ2-3; V: TRBV7-9; DNA: TGTGCCAGCAGCTTAGCTCGTGGGACTAGCGGCACAGATACGCAGTATTTT; CDR3: CASSLARGTSGTDTQYF
length: 18; size: many; D: TRBD2; J: TRBJ2-5; V: TRBV18; DNA: TGTGCCAGCTCACCATACCCCTCTGGTCTAGCGGGAGGAGAGACCCAGTACTTC; CDR3: CASSPYPSGLAGGETQYF